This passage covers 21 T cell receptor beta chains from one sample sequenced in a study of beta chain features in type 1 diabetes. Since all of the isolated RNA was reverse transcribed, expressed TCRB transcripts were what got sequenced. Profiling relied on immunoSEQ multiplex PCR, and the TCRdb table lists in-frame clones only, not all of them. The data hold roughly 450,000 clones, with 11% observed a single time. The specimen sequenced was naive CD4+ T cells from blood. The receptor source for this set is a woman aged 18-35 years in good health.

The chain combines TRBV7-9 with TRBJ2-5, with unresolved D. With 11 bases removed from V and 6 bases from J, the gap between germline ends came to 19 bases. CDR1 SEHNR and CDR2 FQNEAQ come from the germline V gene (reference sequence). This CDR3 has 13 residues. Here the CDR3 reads CAAGPYDLQTQYF. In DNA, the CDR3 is TGTGCCGCCGGACCGTACGACCTACAGACCCAGTACTTC.

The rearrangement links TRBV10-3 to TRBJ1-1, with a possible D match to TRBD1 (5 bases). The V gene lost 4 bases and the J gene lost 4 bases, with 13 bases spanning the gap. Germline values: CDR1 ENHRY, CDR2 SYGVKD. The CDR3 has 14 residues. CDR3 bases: TGTGCCATCAGTGTCGGTCCAGGGAGCACTGAAGCTTTCTTT. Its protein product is CAISVGPGSTEAFF.

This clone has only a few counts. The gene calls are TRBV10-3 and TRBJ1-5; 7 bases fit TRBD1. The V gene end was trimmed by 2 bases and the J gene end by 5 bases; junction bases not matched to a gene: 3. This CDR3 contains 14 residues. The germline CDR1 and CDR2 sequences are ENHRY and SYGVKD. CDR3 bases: TGTGCCATCAGTGAGGGGGACAGTGATCAGCCCCAGCATTTT. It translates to CAISEGDSDQPQHF.

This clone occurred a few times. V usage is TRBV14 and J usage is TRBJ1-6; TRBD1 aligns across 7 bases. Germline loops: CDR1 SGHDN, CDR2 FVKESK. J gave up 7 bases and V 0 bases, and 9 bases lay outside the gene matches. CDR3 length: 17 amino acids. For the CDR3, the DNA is TGTGCCAGCAGCCAAGACAAGTGGGGGACAGCCAATTCACCCCTCCACTTT. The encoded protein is CASSQDKWGTANSPLHF.

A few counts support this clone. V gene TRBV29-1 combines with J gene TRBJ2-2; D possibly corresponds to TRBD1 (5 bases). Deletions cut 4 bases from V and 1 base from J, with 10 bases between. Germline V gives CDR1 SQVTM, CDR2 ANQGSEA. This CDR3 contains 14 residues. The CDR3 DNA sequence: TGCAGCGTTGTGGGTGACAGGAACACCGGGGAGCTGTTTTTT. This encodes CSVVGDRNTGELFF.

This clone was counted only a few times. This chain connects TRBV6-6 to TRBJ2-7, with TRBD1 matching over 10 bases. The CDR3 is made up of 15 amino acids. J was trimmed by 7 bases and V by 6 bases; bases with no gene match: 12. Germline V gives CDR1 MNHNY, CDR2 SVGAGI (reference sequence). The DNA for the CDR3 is TGTGCCAGCAGCAGCCGGGACAGGGGACTGGGGGAGCAGTACGTC. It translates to CASSSRDRGLGEQYV.

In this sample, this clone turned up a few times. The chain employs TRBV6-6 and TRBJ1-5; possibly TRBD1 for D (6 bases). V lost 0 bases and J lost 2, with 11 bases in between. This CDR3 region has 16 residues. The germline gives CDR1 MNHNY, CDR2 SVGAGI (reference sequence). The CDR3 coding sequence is TGTGCCAGCAGTTACTCGAGGGGGGGACGCAATCAGCCCCAGCATTTT. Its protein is CASSYSRGGRNQPQHF.

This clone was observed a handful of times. Written as DNA, the CDR3 is TGCAGTGCTAGTGTTGGGACGCAGTATTTT. Translated: CSASVGTQYF. V and J are TRBV20-1 and TRBJ2-3, with D unclear. The V end was cut by 3 bases, the J end by 9 bases, with 7 bases between. CDR1 is DFQATT, CDR2 SNEGSKA, per germline (reference sequence). This CDR3 has 10 residues.

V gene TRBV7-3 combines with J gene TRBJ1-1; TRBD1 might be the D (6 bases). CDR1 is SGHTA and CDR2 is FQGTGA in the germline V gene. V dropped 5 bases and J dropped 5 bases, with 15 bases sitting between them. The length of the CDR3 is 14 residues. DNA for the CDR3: TGTGCCAGCAGCCCGGGAGGCAGGGGAACTGAAGCTTTCTTT. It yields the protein CASSPGGRGTEAFF.

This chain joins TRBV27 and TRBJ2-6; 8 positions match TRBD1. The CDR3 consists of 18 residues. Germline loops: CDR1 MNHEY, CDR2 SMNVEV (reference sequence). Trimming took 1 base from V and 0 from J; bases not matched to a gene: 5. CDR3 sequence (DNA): TGTGCCAGCAGTTTATTGGGACAGGCTATCTCTGGGGCCAACGTCCTGACTTTC. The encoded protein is CASSLLGQAISGANVLTF.

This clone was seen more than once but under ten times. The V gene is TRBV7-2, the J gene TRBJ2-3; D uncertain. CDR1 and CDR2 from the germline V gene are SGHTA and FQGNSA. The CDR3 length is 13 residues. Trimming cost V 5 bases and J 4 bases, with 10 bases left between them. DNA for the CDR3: TGTGCCAGCAGCCCGCCCCCGTCAGATACGCAGTATTTT. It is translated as CASSPPPSDTQYF.

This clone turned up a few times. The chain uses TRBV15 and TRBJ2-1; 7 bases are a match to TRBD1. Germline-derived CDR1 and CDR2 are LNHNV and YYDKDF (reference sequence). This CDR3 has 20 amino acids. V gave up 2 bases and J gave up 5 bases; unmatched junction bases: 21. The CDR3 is CATSRYRTKIRDRGDNEQFF. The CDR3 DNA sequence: TGTGCCACCAGCAGATATAGAACGAAAATCCGGGACAGAGGGGACAATGAGCAGTTCTTC.

The CDR3 nucleotides are TGCAGCGTTGAGGGGCAGTGGGGCACTGAAGCTTTCTTT. Protein product: CSVEGQWGTEAFF. V and J are TRBV29-1 and TRBJ1-1; TRBD1 might be the D (5 bases). The CDR3 length is 13 residues. V was trimmed by 3 bases and J by 4 bases, leaving 12 bases between them. Germline-derived CDR1 and CDR2 are SQVTM and ANQGSEA.

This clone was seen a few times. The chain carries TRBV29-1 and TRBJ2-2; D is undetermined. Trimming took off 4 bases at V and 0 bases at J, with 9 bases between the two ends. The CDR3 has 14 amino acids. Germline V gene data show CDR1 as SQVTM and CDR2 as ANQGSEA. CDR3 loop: CSVGLVANTGELFF. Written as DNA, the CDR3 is TGCAGCGTTGGCTTGGTCGCGAACACCGGGGAGCTGTTTTTT.

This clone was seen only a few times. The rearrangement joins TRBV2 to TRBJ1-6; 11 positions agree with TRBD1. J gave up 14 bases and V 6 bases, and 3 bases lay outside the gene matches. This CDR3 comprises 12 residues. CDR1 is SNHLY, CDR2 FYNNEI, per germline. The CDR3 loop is CASSGTGGSLHF. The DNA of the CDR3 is TGTGCCAGCAGCGGGACAGGGGGTTCCCTCCACTTT.

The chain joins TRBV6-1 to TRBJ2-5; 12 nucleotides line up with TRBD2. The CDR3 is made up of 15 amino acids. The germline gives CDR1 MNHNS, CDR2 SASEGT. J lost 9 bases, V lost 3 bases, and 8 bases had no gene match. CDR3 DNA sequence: TGTGCCAGCAGTGACCTAGCGGGGGGGCCTTCGGCCCAGTACTTC. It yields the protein CASSDLAGGPSAQYF.

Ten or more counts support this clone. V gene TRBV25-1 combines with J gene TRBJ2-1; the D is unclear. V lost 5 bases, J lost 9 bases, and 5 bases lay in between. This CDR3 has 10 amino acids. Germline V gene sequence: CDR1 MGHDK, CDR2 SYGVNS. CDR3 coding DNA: TGTGCCAGCAGTCGGCCTGAGCAGTTCTTC. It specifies CASSRPEQFF.

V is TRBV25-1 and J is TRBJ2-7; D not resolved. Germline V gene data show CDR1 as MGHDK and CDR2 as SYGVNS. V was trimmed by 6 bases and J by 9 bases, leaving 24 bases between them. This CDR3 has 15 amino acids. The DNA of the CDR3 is TGTGCCAGCAGCGGACCTGTGTTCTTGCGAGCATGGCAGTACGTC. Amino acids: CASSGPVFLRAWQYV.

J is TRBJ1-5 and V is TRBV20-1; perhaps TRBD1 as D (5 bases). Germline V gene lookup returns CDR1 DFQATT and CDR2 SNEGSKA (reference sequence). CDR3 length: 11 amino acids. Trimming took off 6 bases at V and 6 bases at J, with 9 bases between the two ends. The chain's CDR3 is CSAAGVQPQHF. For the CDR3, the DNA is TGCAGTGCCGCGGGGGTTCAGCCCCAGCATTTT.

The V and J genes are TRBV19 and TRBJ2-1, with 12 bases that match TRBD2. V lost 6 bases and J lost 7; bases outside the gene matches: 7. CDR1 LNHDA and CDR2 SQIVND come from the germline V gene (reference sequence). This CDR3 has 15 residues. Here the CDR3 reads CASRNGLAGTNEQFF. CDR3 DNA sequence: TGTGCCAGTAGAAACGGACTAGCGGGAACAAATGAGCAGTTCTTC.

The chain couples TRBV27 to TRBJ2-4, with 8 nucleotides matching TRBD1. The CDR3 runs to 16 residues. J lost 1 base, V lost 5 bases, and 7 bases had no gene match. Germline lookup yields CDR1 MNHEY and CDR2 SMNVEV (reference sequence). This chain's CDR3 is CASSPQDRAAKNIQYF. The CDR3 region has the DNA TGTGCCAGCAGTCCCCAGGACAGGGCCGCCAAAAACATTCAGTACTTC.